The entry below describes one T cell receptor beta chain. The data originate from a study of shared clonotypes between healthy human individuals. A roughly 200 ng quantity of DNA, approximately 29,000 T cell genomes, went into the sorted-subset replicate PCRs. Original processing notes: ImmunoSEQ junction-only sequences lacked quality scores, so their filtering differed. Clones were sequenced by immunoSEQ multiplex PCR, and TCRdb holds only the in-frame ones, with some missing. The V and J calls and clone size are taken from that table; D and trimming were inferred from the DNA. The sample records roughly 600,000 clones, roughly 98% being singletons. Naivety among CD8 cells was defined by CD45RO negativity and positive CCR7 selection, thereby excluding terminally differentiated effector memory CD45RA+ cells. Trimming left V 4 bases short and J 12 bases short, with 22 bases between. Germline CDR1 SEHNR, CDR2 FQNEAQ (reference sequence). This CDR3 has 15 residues.

This rearrangement joins TRBV7-9 to TRBJ2-1; possible D gene TRBD2, 5 bases. Material: naive CD8+ T cells sorted from blood. The origin of this receptor is a man aged 25-45 years in good health. The CDR3 region is CASSSNPRQSGAQFF. Here the CDR3 DNA reads TGTGCCAGCAGCTCTAACCCGAGGCAAAGCGGTGCGCAGTTCTTC.